Each of the 19 T cell receptor beta chains below was sequenced from the same sample in a study of synovial regulatory T cells in juvenile arthritis. Using immunoSEQ multiplex PCR, the repertoire was profiled, and TCRdb retains in-frame clones only, with some absent. The listing records 10,000 or so clones. Input material: Treg cells from blood. Subset in this sample: remaining (HLA-DR-negative) circulating blood Treg cells. These receptors all stem from a donor younger than 35 with juvenile idiopathic arthritis.

The chain combines TRBV7-8 with TRBJ2-7. This CDR3 is 12 amino acids long. The record lacks a DNA sequence. CDR1 is SGHVS, CDR2 FQNEAQ, per germline. The chain's CDR3 is CASSLAVGEQYF. Using reference TRBV7-8 and TRBJ2-7 for the parts outside the CDR3, the full variable domain is GAGVSQSPRYKVAKRGQDVALRCDPISGHVSLFWYQQALGQGPEFLTYFQNEAQLDKSGLPSDRFFAERPEGSVSTLKIQRTQQEDSAVYLCASSLAVGEQYFGPGTRLTVT.

The chain has TRBV10-3 and TRBJ2-1; TCRdb lists TRBD2, though no DNA is available to test this call. The CDR3 sequence is 16 residues long. The entry carries no DNA sequence. Germline V CDR1 and CDR2: ENHRY, SYGVKD. CDR3 loop: CASHHPDYSSYNEQFF.

The rearrangement uses TRBV5-1 and TRBJ1-2. The germline CDR1 and CDR2 sequences are SGHRS and YFSETQ. This CDR3 has 15 residues. This entry has no DNA. CDR3 sequence reads: CASSFYSAGIQGYTF.

V is TRBV7-2 and J is TRBJ1-3; there is no DNA to check the TCRdb D call of TRBD1. The CDR3 is made up of 16 amino acids. DNA is not on record. The V gene's germline CDR1 is SGHTA and CDR2 FQGNSA. CDR3 in amino acids: CASSRGGGSAGNTIYF.

The chain links TRBV12-5 to TRBJ1-3; TCRdb's D call, TRBD1, is unchecked because there is no DNA. The germline CDR1 and CDR2 sequences are LGHNT and FRNRAP. The CDR3 totals 18 residues. The record lacks a DNA sequence. The CDR3 protein is CASGFSFRDRLSGNTIYF.

The rearrangement uses TRBV6-1 and TRBJ1-3. This CDR3 comprises 13 residues. Only the protein is on record. Germline V gives CDR1 MNHNS, CDR2 SASEGT. CDR3 residues: CATQSLSGNTIYF.

The chain employs TRBV27 and TRBJ2-2; with no DNA, the TCRdb D assignment of TRBD1 cannot be verified. Germline V lookup: CDR1 MNHEY, CDR2 SMNVEV (reference sequence). This CDR3 has 13 amino acids. No DNA accompanies this entry. CDR3 region: CASSPRDTGELFF.

The chain couples TRBV4-1 to TRBJ2-7. Germline values: CDR1 MGHRA, CDR2 YSYEKL. There are 13 residues in the CDR3. The record lacks a DNA sequence. CDR3 amino acids: CASSQVRGAEQYF.

This rearrangement joins TRBV11-2 to TRBJ1-3; TCRdb's D call of TRBD1 is untestable without DNA. The CDR3 length is 12 residues. No nucleotide data were recorded. The germline V gene has CDR1 SGHAT and CDR2 FQNNGV. The CDR3 protein is CASNGGRSTIYF.

The genes are TRBV18 and TRBJ2-7; as DNA is missing, the TRBD1 call by TCRdb cannot be tested. The germline CDR1 and CDR2 sequences are KGHSH and LQKENI. The CDR3 consists of 16 residues. This entry has no DNA. The CDR3 spells CASSPPVPGQGNEQYF.

This sequence joins TRBV12-5 and TRBJ2-7; TCRdb names TRBD1, which stays unverified in the absence of DNA. Germline V CDR1 and CDR2: LGHNT, FRNRAP. This CDR3 is 13 amino acids long. No DNA sequence was recorded. CDR3 protein: CASGFDSTSEQYF. Full variable domain (missing parts from reference TRBV12-5 and TRBJ2-7): DARVTQTPRHKVTEMGQEVTMRCQPILGHNTVFWYRQTMMQGLELLAYFRNRAPLDDSGMPKDRFSAEMPDATLATLKIQPSEPRDSAVYFCASGFDSTSEQYFGPGTRLTVT.

This chain connects TRBV4-1 to TRBJ1-1. The CDR3 contains 13 residues. The protein alone is recorded here. CDR1 MGHRA and CDR2 YSYEKL come from the germline V gene. The CDR3: CASSQDWVGRAFF.

The V call is TRBV6-6, the J call TRBJ2-3; TCRdb picks TRBD2, but there is no DNA to check that call. CDR1 MNHNY and CDR2 SVGAGI come from the germline V gene (reference sequence). The CDR3 is 15 residues long. Only the protein is on record. CDR3 amino acids: CASTNGAGVADTQYF.

V and J are TRBV10-1 and TRBJ2-1; TCRdb's assignment of TRBD1 cannot be checked, as there is no DNA. The CDR3 sequence is 18 residues long. This entry has no DNA. Germline values: CDR1 WNHNN, CDR2 SYGVQD (reference sequence). The CDR3 loop reads CASSAGTGRLSSYNEQFF.

The J gene is TRBJ1-5, the V gene TRBV7-8; checking the TCRdb D call of TRBD1 is not possible without DNA. Germline CDR1 and CDR2: SGHVS and FQNEAQ. The length of the CDR3 is 13 residues. No DNA is recorded. The CDR3 protein is CASSLYNGQPQHF.

The V and J genes are TRBV27 and TRBJ2-7. The CDR3 has 12 amino acids. Only the protein sequence is given. Germline V gene sequence: CDR1 MNHEY, CDR2 SMNVEV (reference sequence). CDR3 amino acids: CASSRTSYEQYF.

The V call is TRBV12-5, the J call TRBJ1-3; TCRdb's D gene call, TRBD1, goes unchecked for lack of DNA. The germline V gene encodes CDR1 LGHNT and CDR2 FRNRAP. This CDR3 is 14 amino acids long. Nucleotide data are not available. CDR3 region: CASGFSGSGNTIYF.

V gene TRBV11-2 combines with J gene TRBJ1-3. The CDR3 covers 16 residues. No DNA is listed. In germline, CDR1 is SGHAT, CDR2 FQNNGV. CDR3 amino acids: CASSLARRSSGNTIYF.

This chain connects TRBV2 to TRBJ1-5. CDR3 size: 12 residues. The DNA is unrecorded. Germline V gene sequence: CDR1 SNHLY, CDR2 FYNNEI. The CDR3 sequence: CASRRDNQPQHF. Drawing the rest from reference TRBV2 and TRBJ1-5, the complete variable domain is EPEVTQTPSHQVTQMGQEVILRCVPISNHLYFYWYRQILGQKVEFLVSFYNNEISEKSEIFDDQFSVERPDGSNFTLKIRSTKLEDSAMYFCASRRDNQPQHFGDGTRLSIL.